What follows describes a single TCR beta chain. Its antigen remains unknown. The data are from a study of blood T cells in healthy people across ages. Study-wide results and caveats: While age rose, TCR beta diversity per million T cells dropped in a roughly linear way.

The CDR3 extends over 16 amino acids. The ends lost 1 base at V and 3 bases at J; junction bases unmatched: 5. Germline CDR1 reads SGHTA; CDR2 reads FQGNSA. A sample-barcoded 5' primer and a J-beta primer mix were used in a second PCR of roughly 6 to 12 cycles. TCRdb reprocessed the 5' RACE reads via MiXCR and lists one record per CDR3 protein. Of hundreds of thousands of distinct CDR3 sequences in the sample, around 68% were seen once. The material sequenced was blood. The TCR was taken from a man aged 25 to 45 in good health. The chain is built from TRBV7-2 and TRBJ2-3, with 9 bases that match TRBD2. The CDR3 region is CASSLVSSGTTDTQYF. The CDR3 DNA sequence: TGTGCCAGCAGCTTAGTATCTAGCGGGACTACAGATACGCAGTATTTT.